The sequence of this TCR beta chain was determined in a study of cytomegalovirus exposure and HLA in healthy donors. Findings of the study overall: The classifier was said to identify cytomegalovirus status with high specificity and sensitivity. A list of roughly 160 TCR beta chains associated with cytomegalovirus was given.

As concerns this clone: Its antigen is not identified.

The PCR made use of 60 Vbeta and 13 Jbeta primers. Clones were sequenced by immunoSEQ multiplex PCR, and TCRdb holds only the in-frame ones, with some missing. The repertoire holds about 200,000 clones, with roughly 80% as singletons. This CDR3 contains 16 residues. The V end lost 5 bases, the J end lost 5 bases, and 21 bases lay between the germline ends. The V gene's germline CDR1 is MNHEY and CDR2 SMNVEV (reference sequence). This receptor was identified in a man between 25 and 39 years old in good health and CMV-seronegative. Sample: PBMCs. This chain links TRBV27 with TRBJ1-2; the D gene is possibly TRBD1 (5 bases). The CDR3 loop is CASSRDRSPGVYGYTF. CDR3 in DNA: TGTGCCAGCAGTCGCGACAGATCGCCGGGGGTATATGGCTACACCTTC.